The sequence of this T cell receptor beta chain was determined in a study of blood T cell repertoires in COVID-19. Using immunoSEQ multiplex PCR, the repertoire was profiled, and TCRdb retains in-frame clones only, with some absent. The sample shows around 100,000 clones, around four fifths of them seen only once. CDR3 length: 12 residues. V was clipped by 3 bases and J by 7 bases, with 6 bases between them. Germline assignment: CDR1 KGHDR and CDR2 SFDVKD. This rearrangement joins TRBV24-1 to TRBJ2-1, with D tentatively TRBD2 (5 bases). The material sequenced was peripheral blood. This clonotype was sampled from a man between 65 and 85 years old with active or convalescent COVID-19. This CDR3 is CATSDPGNEQFF. The CDR3 DNA sequence: TGTGCCACCAGTGATCCGGGGAATGAGCAGTTCTTC.